The 18 T cell receptor beta chains below come from one sample, sequenced in a study of a mutant IDH1 vaccine in newly diagnosed glioma. Generated by immunoSEQ multiplex PCR, the TCRdb table keeps only in-frame clones and is missing some. The sample has about 62,000 clones, around 86% seen once. The time point here: week 47, end of study. The vaccine gave 300 ug of a 20-mer mutant IDH1 peptide subcutaneously per dose. These receptors' targets are unknown. The sequencing here drew on PBMCs, taken from a glioma patient whose treatment included an IDH1 peptide vaccine. The receptors originated from a man aged 25-45 years with glioma.

The CDR3 region has the DNA TGTGCCAGCAGCCACGGGACAGGGAAACGCCAGCCCCAGCATTTT. This gives the protein CASSHGTGKRQPQHF. V and J are TRBV16 and TRBJ1-5, with 9 nucleotides matching TRBD1. Germline V lookup: CDR1 KGHSY, CDR2 FQNENV. With V trimmed by 3 bases and J by 7 bases, 7 bases remained unmatched. This CDR3 spans 15 amino acids.

This chain connects TRBV7-9 to TRBJ1-1; 7 bases match TRBD1. The germline V gene encodes CDR1 SEHNR and CDR2 FQNEAQ (reference sequence). V lost 4 bases, J lost 0 bases, and 2 bases stayed unmatched. This CDR3 is 14 amino acids long. Written as DNA, the CDR3 is TGTGCCAGCAGCTCACAGGGGCTGAACACTGAAGCTTTCTTT. Translation: CASSSQGLNTEAFF.

The V call is TRBV7-2, the J call TRBJ1-4; D is uncertain. Germline V gene sequence: CDR1 SGHTA, CDR2 FQGNSA. The CDR3 length is 14 residues. V was pared by 5 bases and J by 3 bases, with 10 bases between. The CDR3 DNA reads TGTGCCAGCAGCACAAGCCCCTCTAATGAAAAACTGTTTTTT. It yields the protein CASSTSPSNEKLFF. Based on the CDR3 plus reference TRBV7-2 and TRBJ1-4, the full variable domain is GAGVSQSPSNKVTEKGKDVELRCDPISGHTALYWYRQSLGQGLEFLIYFQGNSAPDKSGLPSDRFSAERTGGSVSTLTIQRTQQEDSAVYLCASSTSPSNEKLFFGSGTQLSVL.

This clone appeared a single time. This chain joins TRBV5-1 and TRBJ2-1; D perhaps matches TRBD2 (7 bases). Germline V gene sequence: CDR1 SGHRS, CDR2 YFSETQ. The CDR3 length is 15 residues. V was cut by 0 bases and J by 4 bases, with 11 bases left in between. The DNA for the CDR3 is TGCGCCAGCAGCTTGGACGGGGGGCTATACAATGAGCAGTTCTTC. Translation: CASSLDGGLYNEQFF.

This chain's CDR3 is CASSLSGWETQYF. The CDR3 DNA sequence: TGTGCCAGCAGCTTGTCTGGTTGGGAGACCCAGTACTTC. The chain has TRBV5-4 and TRBJ2-5; the D is unclear. V was pared by 1 base and J by 5 bases, with 9 bases between. This CDR3 spans 13 amino acids. Germline V gene sequence: CDR1 SGHNT, CDR2 YYREEE (reference sequence).

V is TRBV27 and J is TRBJ1-2, with TRBD1 as a possible D gene (5 bases). V lost 6 bases to trimming and J lost 0 bases, with 11 bases between them. This CDR3 has 14 residues. CDR1 is MNHEY and CDR2 is SMNVEV in the germline V gene (reference sequence). CDR3 DNA: TGTGCCAGCAGCAGGGACTTCTCTAACTATGGCTACACCTTC. Protein product: CASSRDFSNYGYTF.

This clone was observed a few times. The chain recombines TRBV7-6 with TRBJ1-4, with TRBD1 matching over 10 bases. The length of the CDR3 is 17 residues. Per the germline V gene, CDR1 is SGHVS and CDR2 is FNYEAQ. With V trimmed by 4 bases and J by 4 bases, 9 bases remained unmatched. In nucleotides, the CDR3 is TGTGCCAGCAGCTCGAGTTTGACAGGGGGCCGTAATGAAAAACTGTTTTTT. Amino acid sequence: CASSSSLTGGRNEKLFF. Full variable domain (outside the CDR3, taken from reference TRBV7-6 and TRBJ1-4): GAGVSQSPRYKVTKRGQDVALRCDPISGHVSLYWYRQALGQGPEFLTYFNYEAQQDKSGLPNDRFSAERPEGSISTLTIQRTEQRDSAMYRCASSSSLTGGRNEKLFFGSGTQLSVL.

The chain uses TRBV6-5 and TRBJ2-5, with D unresolved. Per the germline V gene, CDR1 is MNHEY and CDR2 is SVGAGI. The V end was cut by 4 bases, the J end by 2 bases, with 14 bases between. CDR3 length: 15 amino acids. CDR3 coding DNA: TGTGCCAGCAGTTCCCACAACGACCTACAAGAGACCCAGTACTTC. The encoded protein is CASSSHNDLQETQYF.

The chain carries TRBV6-5 and TRBJ1-5; D might be TRBD1 (6 bases). Looked up from germline, CDR1 is MNHEY and CDR2 is SVGAGI. V was cut by 0 bases and J by 2 bases, with 8 bases left in between. The CDR3 has 15 amino acids. Here the CDR3 DNA reads TGTGCCAGCAGTTACTCGGGGGCTGGCAATCAGCCCCAGCATTTT. This translates into CASSYSGAGNQPQHF.

The V call is TRBV5-1, the J call TRBJ1-3; D is possibly TRBD1 (6 bases). In germline, CDR1 is SGHRS, CDR2 YFSETQ. With 4 bases removed from V and 1 base from J, the gap between germline ends came to 18 bases. The CDR3 sequence is 17 residues long. CDR3 in DNA: TGCGCCAGCAGCCCGGATCGGGCAGGGGTATCTGGAAACACCATATATTTT. Translation gives CASSPDRAGVSGNTIYF. Supplemented by reference TRBV5-1 and TRBJ1-3, the full variable domain reads KAGVTQTPRYLIKTRGQQVTLSCSPISGHRSVSWYQQTPGQGLQFLFEYFSETQRNKGNFPGRFSGRQFSNSRSEMNVSTLELGDSALYLCASSPDRAGVSGNTIYFGEGSWLTVV.

This sequence joins TRBV5-4 and TRBJ1-2; D uncertain. Germline CDR1 and CDR2: SGHNT and YYREEE (reference sequence). The CDR3 runs 12 residues. The ends were cut back, 0 bases at V and 6 bases at J, with 6 bases in the middle. CDR3 nucleotide sequence: TGTGCCAGCAGCTTGGTTGAGCATGGCTACACCTTC. It codes for CASSLVEHGYTF.

The chain carries TRBV2 and TRBJ2-7; D not resolved. This CDR3 is built from 15 residues. CDR1 is SNHLY, CDR2 FYNNEI, per germline. V lost 7 bases and J 0 bases, leaving 16 bases between the germline ends. The CDR3 sequence: CASTPLWTGSYEQYF. In nucleotides, the CDR3 is TGTGCCAGCACGCCACTATGGACGGGCTCCTACGAGCAGTACTTC.

The chain links TRBV30 to TRBJ2-7; a possible D gene is TRBD1 (6 bases). Trimming removed 2 bases from V and 1 base from J, with 12 bases in between. Looked up from germline, CDR1 is GTSNPN and CDR2 is SVGIG (reference sequence). This CDR3 has 14 residues. The CDR3 DNA follows: TGTGCCTGGAGTCCAAAACAGGGTTCCTACGAGCAGTACTTC. Its protein is CAWSPKQGSYEQYF.

V usage is TRBV5-1 and J usage is TRBJ2-7; no clear D gene. Trimming stripped 0 bases from V and 1 base from J, with 11 bases between. CDR3 length: 15 amino acids. Germline lookup yields CDR1 SGHRS and CDR2 YFSETQ. CDR3 sequence reads: CASSLGAATSYEQYF. CDR3 DNA: TGCGCCAGCAGCTTGGGGGCTGCTACGTCCTACGAGCAGTACTTC.

The rearrangement links TRBV6-5 to TRBJ1-2; the D gene is possibly TRBD1 (6 bases). CDR3 length: 14 amino acids. Germline V lookup: CDR1 MNHEY, CDR2 SVGAGI. The V end lost 3 bases, the J end lost 5 bases, and 13 bases lay between the germline ends. The CDR3 region is CASSYEGELYGYTF. DNA for the CDR3: TGTGCCAGCAGTTATGAGGGGGAGTTGTATGGCTACACCTTC.

The rearrangement links TRBV6-5 to TRBJ1-3; D is possibly TRBD1 (5 bases). V dropped 3 bases and J dropped 4 bases, with 13 bases sitting between them. CDR3 size: 15 residues. The germline V gene has CDR1 MNHEY and CDR2 SVGAGI. DNA of the CDR3: TGTGCCAGCAGTTATGGGGAGGGGCTCGGAAACACCATATATTTT. Protein: CASSYGEGLGNTIYF.

CDR3 in DNA: TGTGCCAGCAGCGCTACTAGGCCCCTCCACTTT. This translates into CASSATRPLHF. The gene calls are TRBV28 and TRBJ1-6; D is unclear. CDR1 is MDHEN, CDR2 SYDVKM, per germline. This CDR3 contains 11 residues. The V gene lost 6 bases and the J gene lost 13 bases, with 10 bases spanning the gap.

This rearrangement joins TRBV5-1 to TRBJ2-3; 12 bases line up with TRBD2. Germline V gene sequence: CDR1 SGHRS, CDR2 YFSETQ. V lost 3 bases and J lost 0; bases outside the gene matches: 11. The CDR3 runs to 19 residues. The CDR3 sequence is CASSSPSGGVISSTDTQYF. DNA for the CDR3: TGCGCCAGCAGCTCTCCTAGCGGGGGGGTGATCTCTAGCACAGATACGCAGTATTTT.